This T cell receptor (beta chain) is from a study of T cell responses to AZD1222 COVID-19 vaccine (dated by TCRdb to about 2021). Regarding the research as a whole: A total of 233 trial participants underwent TCR sequencing, of whom around 210 had received two doses of AZD1222 and about 26 had received two doses of the MenACWY control vaccine. Trial participants were enrolled by age into subgroups of 18-55, 56-69 and 70-plus years, and around 140, 26 and 57 TCR-sequenced participants, respectively, were included in these subgroups.

Explained via the paper, the time point label denotes: about 28 days (+/-7) after the second vaccine dose. Because spike-specific TCR depth and breadth did not differ between the two schedules, AZD1222 recipients who got a second dose at roughly 4 weeks were pooled with those who got a second dose at roughly 12 weeks. Vaccinee samples came from UK trials COV001 and COV002, including a single-blind randomized controlled phase 2/3 trial of AZD1222 (ChAdOx1 nCoV-19) in healthy adults. For TCRbeta chain sequencing, PBMC samples from trial participants were taken at day 0 and at day 28 after the second dose. From the cysteine through the phenylalanine, the CDR3 covers 15 amino acids. Only CDR3 DNA is held: 45 bases, read in frame from base 1. The trim is 2 bases for V and 0 bases for J, with a gap of 10 bases between the germline ends. The CDR3 regions of human TCRbeta chains were subjected to immunosequencing. The authors' pipeline ran thus. TCRs in the repertoires were compared against a reference library of SARS-CoV-2-specific TCRs that had been generated with the MIRA antigen-specificity platform. Breadth was defined as the fraction of unique TCRs that were SARS-CoV-2-associated. Depth was defined as the fraction of total T cells that were SARS-CoV-2-associated. Using the MIRA data, each spike-specific TCR was mapped to the spike region that the TCR reacts to and placed in a CD4 or CD8 class. Log10-transformed breadth and depth values were compared by one-way ANOVA with Sidak's multiple comparisons tests. This is the immuneACCESS table as TCRdb keeps it, with only in-frame sequences that have V and J called. A part of the clones is gone; compared with another copy, unresolved V genes explain less than half, and the rest is unexplained. V and J calls and clone size are as listed in that table; D and trimming were resolved from the DNA. This sample is represented by roughly 180,000 clones; 90% to 95% of them were singletons. In total, the top ten clones hold 1.5% to 2% of the sample.

Points on this clone: The antigen it binds to is not known. Qualities for individual bases were not recorded, and no much larger clone is one base off.

General study outcomes and caveats: Conclusions about previously exposed vaccinees are limited because only a handful of AZD1222 recipients were SARS-CoV-2 seropositive at baseline. Reportedly, close to half of the unique spike-specific TCRs recognized epitopes lying outside the regions that are mutated in the B.1.351 and B.1.1.7 variants. The whole spike protein was spanned by vaccine-associated CD4 TCRs, and dominant responses were seen in regions 160-218 and 743-854. No day 14 peak-response samples were available, so repertoires were characterized only after the peak T cell response. Participants were mostly white British and included more females than males, and it was suggested by the authors that clonal diversity may have been underestimated. A significant rise in spike-specific TCR breadth and depth was observed after two AZD1222 doses relative to day 0 and relative to MenACWY recipients. The 56-69-year group was small, and its depth increase did not reach significance, likely because of low power.

The clonotype originates from an adult who received the AZD1222 COVID-19 vaccine. The rearranged chain carries TRBV23-1 and TRBJ1-1; no D gene call is confident. TRBV23-1 is recorded as an ORF, its role being uncertain. The sequences come from peripheral blood, collected 28 days after the second AZD1222 dose. The CDR3 protein is CASSQGSLVNTEAFF. The DNA reads TGCGCCAGCAGTCAAGGCTCTCTCGTGAACACTGAAGCTTTCTTT.